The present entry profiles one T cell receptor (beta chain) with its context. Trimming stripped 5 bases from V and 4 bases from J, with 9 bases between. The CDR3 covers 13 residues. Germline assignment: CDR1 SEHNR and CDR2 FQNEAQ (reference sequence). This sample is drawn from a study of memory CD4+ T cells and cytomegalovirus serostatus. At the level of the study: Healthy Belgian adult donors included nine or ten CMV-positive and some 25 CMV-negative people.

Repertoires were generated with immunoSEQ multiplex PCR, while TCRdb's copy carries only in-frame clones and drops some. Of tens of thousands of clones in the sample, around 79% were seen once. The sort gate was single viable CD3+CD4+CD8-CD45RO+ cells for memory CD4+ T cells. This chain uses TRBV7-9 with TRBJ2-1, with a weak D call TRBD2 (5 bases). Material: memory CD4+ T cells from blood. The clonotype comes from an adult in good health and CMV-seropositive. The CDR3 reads CASSPREYNEQFF. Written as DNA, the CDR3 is TGTGCCAGCAGCCCCCGGGAATACAATGAGCAGTTCTTC. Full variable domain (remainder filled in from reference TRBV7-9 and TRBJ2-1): DTGVSQNPRHKITKRGQNVTFRCDPISEHNRLYWYRQTLGQGPEFLTYFQNEAQLEKSRLLSDRFSAERPKGSFSTLEIQRTEQGDSAMYLCASSPREYNEQFFGPGTRLTVL.